Here is one T cell receptor (beta chain) with its context. Donors were grouped by their self-reported clinical history. Germline CDR1 and CDR2: SGHKS and YYEKEE (reference sequence). Trimming took off 4 bases at V and 0 bases at J, with 11 bases between the two ends. The CDR3 is made up of 14 amino acids. As handled by the study authors: Reference gene primer amplification in the assay estimated nucleated cell counts. Method: immunoSEQ multiplex PCR; TCRdb's copy keeps in-frame clones and lacks some. That table is the source of V, J and clone size, and D and trimming were worked out from the DNA. The data show 250,000 or so clones, roughly 80% seen once. This record belongs to a study of blood T cell repertoires in COVID-19. Study background: Sources were T cells, B-cell-depleted T cells, or PBMCs; the material itself was cDNA or gDNA.

The J gene is TRBJ2-7, the V gene TRBV5-5; maybe TRBD2 (5 bases). The sequenced sample consisted of PBMCs or T cells enriched from blood (not recorded which). The origin of this receptor is a man in his fifties who had recovered from COVID-19. The CDR3 bases are TGTGCCAGCAGCGGAGGAGGTACCTCCTACGAGCAGTACTTC. Translation: CASSGGGTSYEQYF.